This is a list of T cell receptor beta chains from one sample in a study of T cell responses to AZD1222 COVID-19 vaccine. TCRdb's table, derived via immunoSEQ multiplex PCR, lists solely in-frame clones and lacks some. The sample includes some 66,000 clones, 89% of them seen just once. The sequencing used peripheral blood, collected 28 days after the second AZD1222 dose. The receptors here all came from an adult who received the AZD1222 COVID-19 vaccine. The CDR3 runs from the conserved cysteine through the conserved F or W. The D gene is left open where the match is weak. Size tells how often a clone was seen (once, few, many) or the class of an expanded clone, and some rows leave it out.

J: TRBJ2-7; size: .; V: TRBV11-3; D: TRBD2; CDR3: CASSLDLGGRTYEQYF; DNA: TGTGCCAGCAGCTTAGATTTGGGCGGGAGAACCTACGAGCAGTACTTC
J: TRBJ2-3; size: .; V: TRBV3-1/TRBV3-2; D: .; CDR3: CASSQGLNTADTQYF; DNA: TGTGCCAGCAGCCAAGGGCTTAATACGGCAGATACGCAGTATTTT
J: TRBJ2-7; size: once; V: TRBV5-4; D: TRBD1; CDR3: CASSLGTGAFQYF; DNA: TGTGCCAGCAGCTTGGGGACAGGGGCCTTTCAGTACTTC
J: TRBJ1-2; size: .; V: TRBV10-3; D: .; CDR3: CAISESWGGYGYTF; DNA: TGTGCCATCAGTGAGTCGTGGGGCGGCTATGGCTACACCTTC
J: TRBJ1-2; size: .; V: TRBV4-2; D: .; CDR3: CASSQDHNYGYTF; DNA: TGTGCCAGCAGCCAAGACCATAACTATGGCTACACCTTC
J: TRBJ2-7; size: .; V: TRBV6-5; D: TRBD1; CDR3: CASSSLTGFNYEQYF; DNA: TGTGCCAGCAGCTCCCTGACAGGGTTCAACTACGAGCAGTACTTC
J: TRBJ1-4; size: .; V: TRBV19; D: .; CDR3: CASSINRANNEKLFF; DNA: TGTGCCAGTAGTATCAACAGGGCCAATAATGAAAAACTGTTTTTT
J: TRBJ2-7; size: .; V: TRBV11-2; D: .; CDR3: CASSYGGDYEQYF; DNA: TGTGCCAGCAGCTACGGCGGAGACTACGAGCAGTACTTC
J: TRBJ2-1; size: .; V: TRBV28; D: .; CDR3: CASSLAIEQFF; DNA: TGTGCCAGCAGTTTAGCAATTGAGCAGTTCTTC
J: TRBJ1-1; size: .; V: TRBV7-3; D: TRBD1; CDR3: CASSSTGVTEAFF; DNA: TGTGCCAGCAGCAGCACAGGGGTGACTGAAGCTTTCTTT
J: TRBJ2-3; size: .; V: TRBV28; D: .; CDR3: CASSRLMGSGTDTQYF; DNA: TGTGCCAGCAGCCGCTTAATGGGATCCGGCACAGATACGCAGTATTTT
J: TRBJ2-1; size: .; V: TRBV6-5; D: .; CDR3: CASSYGDASNEQFF; DNA: TGTGCCAGCAGTTACGGGGACGCGAGCAATGAGCAGTTCTTC
J: TRBJ2-1; size: .; V: TRBV4-1; D: TRBD1; CDR3: CASTSGRTGVYNEQFF; DNA: TGCGCCAGCACCTCGGGGAGAACAGGGGTATACAATGAGCAGTTCTTC
J: TRBJ2-5; size: .; V: TRBV19; D: TRBD2; CDR3: CASSSGEGFTGETQYF; DNA: TGTGCCAGTAGTAGTGGGGAGGGGTTCACCGGAGAGACCCAGTACTTC
J: TRBJ1-1; size: .; V: TRBV7-2; D: TRBD1; CDR3: CASSLQGAGVSEAFF; DNA: TGTGCCAGCAGCTTACAGGGGGCGGGCGTGAGTGAAGCTTTCTTT
J: TRBJ2-7; size: .; V: TRBV11-3; D: TRBD2; CDR3: CASSPRLAGGDEQYF; DNA: TGTGCCAGCAGCCCAAGACTAGCCGGGGGGGACGAGCAGTACTTC
J: TRBJ1-1; size: .; V: TRBV9; D: .; CDR3: CASSVTGAHTEAFF; DNA: TGTGCCAGCAGCGTCACCGGGGCCCACACTGAAGCTTTCTTT
J: TRBJ1-1; size: .; V: TRBV5-8; D: TRBD1; CDR3: CASSGLTGVATEAFF; DNA: TGTGCCAGCAGCGGATTGACAGGGGTGGCCACTGAAGCTTTCTTT
J: TRBJ1-1; size: .; V: TRBV29-1; D: TRBD1; CDR3: CSVNTGGRGTEAFF; DNA: TGCAGCGTAAATACAGGGGGCAGGGGCACTGAAGCTTTCTTT
J: TRBJ2-7; size: .; V: TRBV21-1; D: .; CDR3: CASSFRQFPLGYEQYF; DNA: TGTGCCAGCAGCTTTCGACAGTTCCCCTTAGGATACGAGCAGTACTTC
J: TRBJ1-1; size: .; V: TRBV5-6; D: .; CDR3: CASSPDGEAAFF; DNA: TGTGCCAGCAGCCCGGACGGGGAAGCAGCTTTCTTT
J: TRBJ2-7; size: .; V: TRBV5-1; D: TRBD1; CDR3: CASSGGQGGTYEQYF; DNA: TGCGCCAGCAGCGGAGGACAGGGGGGAACCTACGAGCAGTACTTC
J: TRBJ2-2; size: .; V: TRBV5-5; D: .; CDR3: CASSLRANTGELFF; DNA: TGTGCCAGCAGCTTACGGGCGAACACCGGGGAGCTGTTTTTT
J: TRBJ2-3; size: .; V: TRBV6-6; D: .; CDR3: CASVGSTDTQYF; DNA: TGTGCCAGCGTGGGGAGCACAGATACGCAGTATTTT
J: TRBJ1-1; size: .; V: TRBV24-1; D: .; CDR3: CATSSQENTEAFF; DNA: TGTGCCACCAGCTCCCAGGAGAACACTGAAGCTTTCTTT
J: TRBJ1-5; size: .; V: TRBV30; D: .; CDR3: CAWSSLSNQPQHF; DNA: TGTGCCTGGAGTTCACTCAGCAATCAGCCCCAGCATTTT
J: TRBJ1-2; size: .; V: TRBV5-6; D: .; CDR3: CASSTPDHYGYTF; DNA: TGTGCCAGCAGCACCCCAGATCACTATGGCTACACCTTC
J: TRBJ2-7; size: .; V: TRBV3-1/TRBV3-2; D: TRBD2; CDR3: CASSQDLTSGVYEQYF; DNA: TGTGCCAGCAGCCAAGACTTGACTAGCGGAGTCTACGAGCAGTACTTC